Sequencing of this T cell receptor (beta chain) was carried out in a study of T cell repertoires in cytomegalovirus infection. The CDR3 contains 16 residues. Germline V gene data show CDR1 as SGHVS and CDR2 as FQNEAQ. Trimming removed 1 base at V and 6 bases at J, with 15 bases between. This clonotype was found many times. TCRdb redid the calling of the reads with MiXCR, one entry per CDR3 protein. This table has around 450,000 distinct CDR3 sequences, 11% appearing once. The genes are TRBV7-8 and TRBJ2-2; D tentatively reads TRBD1 or TRBD2 (6 bases each). The receptor comes from a human donor in good health (CMV status not recorded). Some clones in this sample may be carry-over from other donors' samples. Input material: PBMCs. This chain's CDR3 is CASSLDGGRYPGELFF. DNA for the CDR3: TGTGCCAGCAGCTTAGATGGGGGGCGGTATCCCGGGGAGCTGTTTTTT.